The 15 T cell receptor beta chains in this list originate from one sample, sequenced in a study of shared clonotypes between healthy human individuals. Generated by immunoSEQ multiplex PCR, the TCRdb table keeps only in-frame clones and is missing some. The data contain approximately 1.5 million clones, approximately 98% of them singletons. Sequencing was carried out using naive CD4+ T cells sorted from blood. Subset described: CD45RA+ positively selected. The receptors stem from a man in his thirties or forties in good health.

The chain carries TRBV15 and TRBJ2-5; D not resolved. V dropped 0 bases and J dropped 0 bases, with 8 bases sitting between them. Per the germline V gene, CDR1 is LNHNV and CDR2 is YYDKDF (reference sequence). This CDR3 has 15 residues. The CDR3 bases are TGTGCCACCAGCAGAGATAGGGCTAACCAAGAGACCCAGTACTTC. Translated, it gives CATSRDRANQETQYF. The whole variable domain, filled in from reference TRBV15 and TRBJ2-5, reads DAMVIQNPRYQVTQFGKPVTLSCSQTLNHNVMYWYQQKSSQAPKLLFHYYDKDFNNEADTPDNFQSRRPNTSFCFLDIRSPGLGDTAMYLCATSRDRANQETQYFGPGTRLLVL.

This chain joins TRBV29-1 and TRBJ2-1, with unresolved D. The germline V and J ends were trimmed by 2 bases and 4 bases, with 9 bases remaining between them. The CDR3 contains 13 residues. Germline V CDR1 and CDR2: SQVTM, ANQGSEA. The CDR3 DNA reads as TGCAGCGTTGAACCCTCGGTGTACAATGAGCAGTTCTTC. Translating it yields CSVEPSVYNEQFF.

This rearrangement joins TRBV28 to TRBJ2-3; D is ambiguous. The ends were cut back, 4 bases at V and 2 bases at J, with 25 bases in the middle. The germline gives CDR1 MDHEN, CDR2 SYDVKM. The CDR3 loop spans 19 amino acids. In nucleotides, the CDR3 is TGTGCCAGCAGTTCCACGGTCGGGCGTAAAGGGCTCTCCACAGATACGCAGTATTTT. The encoded protein is CASSSTVGRKGLSTDTQYF.

The chain combines TRBV5-4 with TRBJ2-2; TRBD1 might be the D (6 bases). The CDR3 runs 15 residues. Germline V gene data show CDR1 as SGHNT and CDR2 as YYREEE (reference sequence). V gave up 4 bases and J gave up 4 bases, with 14 bases separating them. The CDR3 here is CASSGYRASTGELFF. CDR3 in DNA: TGTGCCAGCAGCGGATACAGGGCTTCCACCGGGGAGCTGTTTTTT.

The rearrangement links TRBV27 to TRBJ2-7, with D unresolved. Trimming took off 6 bases at V and 2 bases at J, with 17 bases between the two ends. Per the germline V gene, CDR1 is MNHEY and CDR2 is SMNVEV (reference sequence). There are 15 residues in the CDR3. CDR3 protein: CASRKRLGNTYEQYF. Written as DNA, the CDR3 is TGTGCCAGCAGAAAGAGACTCGGAAACACCTACGAGCAGTACTTC.

The chain links TRBV30 to TRBJ2-2, with D perhaps TRBD1 (5 bases). Trimming cost V 4 bases and J 3 bases, with 6 bases left between them. From germline, CDR1 is GTSNPN and CDR2 SVGIG (reference sequence). The CDR3 is 12 residues long. The CDR3 nucleotides read TGTGCCTGGACAGGGTACACCGGGGAGCTGTTTTTT. Residues: CAWTGYTGELFF. Full variable domain (outside the CDR3, taken from reference TRBV30 and TRBJ2-2): SQTIHQWPATLVQPVGSPLSLECTVEGTSNPNLYWYRQAAGRGLQLLFYSVGIGQISSEVPQNLSASRPQDRQFILSSKKLLLSDSGFYLCAWTGYTGELFFGEGSRLTVL.

The genes are TRBV6-1 and TRBJ2-5; TRBD1 is a possible D gene (6 bases). The CDR3 extends over 13 amino acids. The ends were cut back, 5 bases at V and 6 bases at J, with 13 bases in the middle. CDR1 and CDR2 (germline): MNHNS, SASEGT. The CDR3 loop is CASSTTGWQTQYF. The CDR3 region has the DNA TGTGCCAGCAGTACTACAGGGTGGCAGACCCAGTACTTC.

The J gene is TRBJ2-7, the V gene TRBV9; either TRBD1 or TRBD2 may supply D (6 bases each). The CDR3 covers 13 residues. From germline, CDR1 is SGDLS and CDR2 YYNGEE. The V gene lost 0 bases and the J gene lost 6 bases, with 10 bases spanning the gap. This CDR3 reads CASSVVGGPEQYF. The DNA of the CDR3 is TGTGCCAGCAGCGTAGTGGGGGGCCCCGAGCAGTACTTC. Looking up the rest from reference TRBV9 and TRBJ2-7 gives the full variable domain: DSGVTQTPKHLITATGQRVTLRCSPRSGDLSVYWYQQSLDQGLQFLIQYYNGEERAKGNILERFSAQQFPDLHSELNLSSLELGDSALYFCASSVVGGPEQYFGPGTRLTVT.

CDR3 DNA: TGCGCCAGCAGCCAAGCCCCAAGAGTGGTGGCCCGGTACAATGAGCAGTTCTTC. The encoded protein is CASSQAPRVVARYNEQFF. The chain joins TRBV4-3 to TRBJ2-1; D is undetermined. Trimming removed 1 base from V and 4 bases from J, with 20 bases in between. Germline-derived CDR1 and CDR2 are LGHNA and YSLEER. The CDR3 loop spans 18 amino acids.

CDR3 nucleotide sequence: TGTGCCAGCAGCTCCAGGGTCGGGGCTGATAGCAATCAGCCCCAGCATTTT. Amino acid sequence: CASSSRVGADSNQPQHF. This sequence joins TRBV7-8 and TRBJ1-5; tentatively, D is TRBD1 (5 bases). CDR1 and CDR2 from the germline V gene are SGHVS and FQNEAQ. The CDR3 is 17 amino acids. V lost 4 bases and J 0 bases, leaving 16 bases between the germline ends.

The V gene is TRBV6-5, the J gene TRBJ1-1; no reliable D call. The CDR3 length is 14 residues. Germline V gene lookup returns CDR1 MNHEY and CDR2 SVGAGI. Trimming stripped 8 bases from V and 1 base from J, with 14 bases between. The chain's CDR3 is CASFEGRRNTEAFF. CDR3 DNA: TGTGCCAGCTTTGAAGGCAGGAGGAACACTGAAGCTTTCTTT.

In its sample, this clone was seen once. The chain links TRBV7-9 to TRBJ2-3; D is tentatively TRBD1 or TRBD2 (5 bases each). V was clipped by 5 bases and J by 2 bases, with 20 bases between them. The CDR3 is made up of 17 amino acids. Germline CDR1 is SEHNR and CDR2 is FQNEAQ (reference sequence). The CDR3 bases are TGTGCCAGCAGCCTCGAGGGGCTAGTGACTGACACAGATACGCAGTATTTT. Protein product: CASSLEGLVTDTDTQYF.

The chain joins TRBV4-1 to TRBJ2-3, with D perhaps TRBD2 (6 bases). From germline, CDR1 is MGHRA and CDR2 YSYEKL. V lost 6 bases and J 4 bases, leaving 14 bases between the germline ends. The CDR3 is made up of 14 amino acids. CDR3 nucleotides: TGCGCCAGCAGGTGGTACGGGAGCCCAGATACGCAGTATTTT. Amino acid sequence: CASRWYGSPDTQYF.

Comment on this clone: In the same sample, other DNA sequences code for this CDR3. This chain uses TRBV7-2 with TRBJ1-5; perhaps TRBD1 as D (6 bases). Germline V gene lookup returns CDR1 SGHTA and CDR2 FQGNSA. The CDR3 runs to 15 residues. V lost 1 base to trimming and J lost 3 bases, with 10 bases between them. Here the CDR3 reads CASSLDAGANQPQHF. The CDR3 nucleotides are TGTGCCAGCAGCTTAGATGCAGGGGCCAATCAGCCCCAGCATTTT. Full variable domain (remainder filled in from reference TRBV7-2 and TRBJ1-5): GAGVSQSPSNKVTEKGKDVELRCDPISGHTALYWYRQSLGQGLEFLIYFQGNSAPDKSGLPSDRFSAERTGGSVSTLTIQRTQQEDSAVYLCASSLDAGANQPQHFGDGTRLSIL.

The gene calls are TRBV5-1 and TRBJ1-2; D gene uncertain. Germline CDR1 SGHRS, CDR2 YFSETQ. The V and J ends lost 4 bases and 4 bases respectively, with 17 bases between them. This CDR3 is built from 15 residues. CDR3 sequence (DNA): TGCGCCAGCAGCCCGATAGGGAAGGGAGGCTATGGCTACACCTTC. Its protein product is CASSPIGKGGYGYTF. Complete variable domain (other parts from reference TRBV5-1 and TRBJ1-2): KAGVTQTPRYLIKTRGQQVTLSCSPISGHRSVSWYQQTPGQGLQFLFEYFSETQRNKGNFPGRFSGRQFSNSRSEMNVSTLELGDSALYLCASSPIGKGGYGYTFGSGTRLTVV.